This T cell receptor (beta chain) was observed in a study of T cells in Graves' hyperthyroidism and ophthalmopathy. Amplified regions were TCR beta CDR3 sequences from RNA transcripts. When the TCR CDR3 underwent first-round RT-PCR, the HTBI primer set was used. One entry per CDR3 protein, called by TCRdb with MiXCR from the multiplex PCR reads. Of about 340,000 distinct CDR3 sequences listed, roughly a fifth are singletons. This clonotype was found many times. The CDR3 runs 13 residues. The V and J ends lost 2 bases and 2 bases, in that order; junction bases with no gene match: 2. Per the germline V gene, CDR1 is GTSNPN and CDR2 is SVGIG (reference sequence).

Source material: blood. This receptor was identified in a woman between 45 and 60 years old with Graves' hyperthyroidism. V and J are TRBV30 and TRBJ2-5; 7 bases align to TRBD1. CDR3 nucleotide sequence: TGTGCCTGGAGTACAGGGGCGCAAGAGACCCAGTACTTC. Amino acids: CAWSTGAQETQYF.